The clone carrying this TCR beta chain was counted between two and nine times. Its matching antigen is unknown. The sample belongs to a study of identical twins. Study results and limitations: The authors drew conclusions from cross-sectional statistical analysis rather than following the same donors.

Template switching, a step in the protocol, added a universal primer site, and cDNA carried unique molecular identifiers. TCRdb re-called the 5' RACE reads through MiXCR, storing one row per CDR3 protein. The sample lists hundreds of thousands of distinct CDR3 sequences; approximately 13% were seen once. This CDR3 has 14 amino acids. The junction had 3 bases not matched to a gene; V was cut back by 5 bases and J by 1 base. Germline CDR1 is DFQATT and CDR2 is SNEGSKA (reference sequence). These data also formed part of another study, on yellow fever vaccine responses in identical twins. That source reports: Vaccine T cell responses of twins reportedly seemed partly convergent and partly personalized.

The rearrangement links TRBV20-1 to TRBJ2-2, with TRBD2 matching 8 bases. This clonotype was obtained from a woman between 18 and 29 years old in good health. The sequenced material came from PBMCs. As DNA, the CDR3 is TGCAGTGCTCCTAGCGGGCGGAACACCGGGGAGCTGTTTTTT. Amino acids: CSAPSGRNTGELFF.